These 27 T cell receptor beta chains came from one sample sequenced in a study of beta chain features in type 1 diabetes. Study-wide results and limits: In all four CD4+ subsets, TCRB CDR3 length was significantly, moderately reduced in type 1 diabetes.

No antigen is known for these receptors. Reverse transcribing all isolated RNA meant expressed TCRB transcripts were sequenced. Libraries were prepared by immunoSEQ multiplex PCR; TCRdb keeps only in-frame clonotypes and omits some of them. In the table there are fewer than 200,000 clones, 10% to 13% of which are singletons. Input material: central memory CD4+ T cells from blood. These TCRs come from a man younger than 40 with type 1 diabetes.

The rearrangement uses TRBV5-1 and TRBJ1-2; D not certain. The CDR3 contains 13 residues. Germline V gene data show CDR1 as SGHRS and CDR2 as YFSETQ. The V gene lost 0 bases and the J gene lost 6 bases, with 9 bases spanning the gap. The CDR3 DNA reads TGCGCCAGCAGCTTGGGATACGGGGATGGCTACACCTTC. Its protein is CASSLGYGDGYTF.

The J gene is TRBJ2-1, the V gene TRBV7-7; TRBD2 agrees at 12 bases. The trim removed 0 bases at V and 6 bases at J, leaving 3 bases unmatched. CDR3 length equals 16 residues. From germline, CDR1 is SSHAT and CDR2 FNYEAQ (reference sequence). For the CDR3, the DNA is TGTGCCAGCAGCTTAGCATTGACTAGCGGGAGCAATGAGCAGTTCTTC. This codes for CASSLALTSGSNEQFF.

The genes are TRBV11-2 and TRBJ2-1; the match to TRBD2 covers 8 bases. V lost 11 bases to trimming and J lost 9 bases; unmatched junction nucleotides: 12. The CDR3 spans 13 residues. Germline V gene lookup returns CDR1 SGHAT and CDR2 FQNNGV. The CDR3 coding sequence is TGTGCCGTCGGGGGGGCGGGAGCGGGTGAGCAGTTCTTC. Amino acids: CAVGGAGAGEQFF.

This clone was seen a few times. The chain employs TRBV6-5 and TRBJ2-1, with D perhaps matching TRBD2 (7 bases). V was cut by 5 bases and J by 9 bases, with 17 bases left in between. CDR1 is MNHEY, CDR2 SVGAGI, per germline. This CDR3 region has 14 residues. The CDR3 DNA sequence: TGTGCCAGCAGTCTTAACTACAGGGAGGGTGAGCAGTTCTTC. Its protein is CASSLNYREGEQFF.

V gene TRBV7-9 combines with J gene TRBJ2-7, with a weak D call TRBD1 (6 bases). This CDR3 has 13 amino acids. Germline CDR1 SEHNR, CDR2 FQNEAQ (reference sequence). V lost 3 bases to trimming and J lost 5 bases, with 11 bases between them. CDR3 protein: CASSLTQGHEQYF. The CDR3 region has the DNA TGTGCCAGCAGCTTGACACAGGGTCACGAGCAGTACTTC.

The chain uses TRBV15 and TRBJ2-1; 9 nucleotides match TRBD2. Germline CDR1 and CDR2: LNHNV and YYDKDF (reference sequence). The ends lost 5 bases at V and 7 bases at J; junction bases unmatched: 12. This CDR3 is built from 16 residues. The CDR3 nucleotides read TGTGCCACCAGCGGGAGATTAGCGGGAGTCAATAATGAGCAGTTCTTC. This encodes CATSGRLAGVNNEQFF. The variable domain in full, with the rest retrieved from reference TRBV15 and TRBJ2-1, is DAMVIQNPRYQVTQFGKPVTLSCSQTLNHNVMYWYQQKSSQAPKLLFHYYDKDFNNEADTPDNFQSRRPNTSFCFLDIRSPGLGDTAMYLCATSGRLAGVNNEQFFGPGTRLTVL.

This clone was seen more than once but under ten times. The chain recombines TRBV19 with TRBJ2-3; D is uncertain. V was shortened by 4 bases and J by 6 bases, with 14 bases between the two germline ends. This CDR3 region has 14 residues. Germline CDR1 LNHDA, CDR2 SQIVND (reference sequence). The CDR3 is CASSNVQGEDTQYF. The CDR3 bases are TGTGCCAGTAGTAACGTACAAGGAGAGGATACGCAGTATTTT.

About this clone: This sample includes further DNA sequences coding for the same CDR3. The rearrangement links TRBV6-5 to TRBJ1-1, with D possibly matching TRBD1 (6 bases). This CDR3 region has 13 residues. Trimming took off 6 bases at V and 1 base at J, with 9 bases between the two ends. Germline V lookup: CDR1 MNHEY, CDR2 SVGAGI. The CDR3 DNA follows: TGTGCCAGCAGACTACAGGGGAACACTGAAGCTTTCTTT. Translated: CASRLQGNTEAFF.

The chain recombines TRBV5-1 with TRBJ2-7, with a weak D call TRBD2 (5 bases). The CDR3 loop spans 13 amino acids. CDR1 and CDR2 from the germline V gene are SGHRS and YFSETQ. The ends were cut back, 4 bases at V and 4 bases at J, with 12 bases in the middle. For the CDR3, the DNA is TGCGCCAGCAGCACGACTGGGGAGTACGAGCAGTACTTC. The encoded protein is CASSTTGEYEQYF.

V gene TRBV5-1 combines with J gene TRBJ2-6; TRBD2 is a possible D gene (5 bases). The CDR3 totals 15 residues. Germline assignment: CDR1 SGHRS and CDR2 YFSETQ. The V end was cut by 1 base, the J end by 1 base, with 6 bases between. The CDR3 bases are TGCGCCAGCAGCTTGTCGGGATCTGGGGCCAACGTCCTGACTTTC. Its translation is CASSLSGSGANVLTF.

The chain recombines TRBV5-1 with TRBJ1-2; TRBD1 agrees at 9 bases. The CDR3 loop spans 14 amino acids. V lost 4 bases, J lost 3 bases, and 4 bases stayed unmatched. Germline V gene lookup returns CDR1 SGHRS and CDR2 YFSETQ. The CDR3 DNA reads as TGCGCCAGCAGCGCGGGACAGGGAGACTATGGCTACACCTTC. This translates into CASSAGQGDYGYTF. The full variable domain, its missing parts supplied by reference TRBV5-1 and TRBJ1-2, is KAGVTQTPRYLIKTRGQQVTLSCSPISGHRSVSWYQQTPGQGLQFLFEYFSETQRNKGNFPGRFSGRQFSNSRSEMNVSTLELGDSALYLCASSAGQGDYGYTFGSGTRLTVV.

This clone has more than one count but fewer than ten. This sample includes further DNA sequences coding for the same CDR3. This rearrangement joins TRBV5-1 to TRBJ2-5; D remains ambiguous. This CDR3 has 14 residues. From germline, CDR1 is SGHRS and CDR2 YFSETQ. Trimming removed 0 bases from V and 2 bases from J, with 8 bases in between. CDR3 loop: CASSLAGVQETQYF. DNA of the CDR3: TGCGCCAGCAGCTTGGCCGGAGTTCAAGAGACCCAGTACTTC.

This clone was picked up a small number of times. This CDR3 is CASSSKGGANVLTF. CDR3 bases: TGTGCCAGCAGTTCCAAGGGGGGGGCCAACGTCCTGACTTTC. The chain carries TRBV28 and TRBJ2-6, with D perhaps TRBD1 (5 bases). V shed 4 bases and J shed 4 bases, with 8 bases lying between them. The CDR3 covers 14 residues. Germline V gene sequence: CDR1 MDHEN, CDR2 SYDVKM.

The sample holds a few counts of this clone. The V gene is TRBV30, the J gene TRBJ2-1; D gene unclear. The V gene's germline CDR1 is GTSNPN and CDR2 SVGIG (reference sequence). The CDR3 covers 12 residues. V was cut by 2 bases and J by 8 bases, with 10 bases left in between. As DNA, the CDR3 is TGTGCCTGGAGTCCTCTAGGATATGAGCAGTTCTTC. Its translation: CAWSPLGYEQFF.

The gene calls are TRBV6-6 and TRBJ2-7; D gene uncertain. Trimming pared 7 bases from V and 4 bases from J, leaving 17 bases between. Germline V gene data show CDR1 as MNHNY and CDR2 as SVGAGI (reference sequence). The CDR3 covers 14 residues. The CDR3 DNA reads TGTGCCAGCACCCACTCACTAATTGGATACGAGCAGTACTTC. Its protein is CASTHSLIGYEQYF.

As concerns this clone: This sample includes further DNA sequences coding for the same CDR3. The rearrangement links TRBV29-1 to TRBJ1-5, with a weak D call TRBD1 (6 bases). CDR3 size: 13 residues. Germline CDR1 reads SQVTM; CDR2 reads ANQGSEA. Trimming stripped 4 bases from V and 7 bases from J, with 14 bases between. The CDR3 sequence is CSVGQGSGQPQHF. The CDR3 bases are TGCAGCGTTGGTCAGGGGAGCGGACAGCCCCAGCATTTT.

This clone was seen more than once but under ten times. The gene calls are TRBV14 and TRBJ2-7; the match to TRBD2 covers 7 bases. The CDR3 has 13 amino acids. Germline V gene lookup returns CDR1 SGHDN and CDR2 FVKESK. V was pared by 4 bases and J by 2 bases, with 2 bases of the junction left unmatched. The CDR3 protein is CASSRGLAYEQYF. CDR3 sequence (DNA): TGTGCCAGCAGCCGCGGACTAGCCTACGAGCAGTACTTC.

The chain recombines TRBV7-3 with TRBJ2-5; tentative D call: TRBD1 (5 bases). The germline V gene has CDR1 SGHTA and CDR2 FQGTGA. This CDR3 is built from 13 residues. Between the trimmed V and J ends, which lost 6 bases and 7 bases, there was a span of 15 bases. The chain's CDR3 is CASSASLRGTQYF. CDR3 DNA sequence: TGTGCCAGCAGTGCGTCATTAAGGGGGACCCAGTACTTC.

This clone was detected only a few times. This chain connects TRBV18 to TRBJ1-1; D remains unclear. CDR3 length: 14 residues. V gave up 1 base and J gave up 4 bases, with 10 bases separating them. The germline gives CDR1 KGHSH, CDR2 LQKENI. The CDR3 DNA reads as TGTGCCAGCTCACCACGGTCCGAGGGCACTGAAGCTTTCTTT. Protein: CASSPRSEGTEAFF.

The table lists this clone with many counts. The V call is TRBV6-6, the J call TRBJ2-7; unclear D gene. The germline CDR1 and CDR2 sequences are MNHNY and SVGAGI (reference sequence). The CDR3 runs 13 residues. V shed 1 base and J shed 1 base, with 5 bases lying between them. As DNA, the CDR3 is TGTGCCAGCAGTTACTACCTATCCTACGAGCAGTACTTC. Its protein is CASSYYLSYEQYF.

This clone was seen a few times. This chain uses TRBV18 with TRBJ2-3; D might be TRBD1 (6 bases). The CDR3 spans 16 residues. Germline loops: CDR1 KGHSH, CDR2 LQKENI. V gave up 6 bases and J gave up 0 bases, with 16 bases separating them. The CDR3: CASSQFSGDSTDTQYF. CDR3 nucleotide sequence: TGTGCCAGCTCCCAATTTTCAGGGGACAGCACAGATACGCAGTATTTT.

The chain joins TRBV18 to TRBJ2-5; tentatively, D is TRBD1 (6 bases). CDR3 size: 13 residues. The germline V gene has CDR1 KGHSH and CDR2 LQKENI. The V gene lost 3 bases and the J gene lost 7 bases, with 12 bases spanning the gap. CDR3 in DNA: TGTGCCAGCTCACCGGGGACATTGGGGACCCAGTACTTC. Encoded protein: CASSPGTLGTQYF.

This clone turned up a few times. This chain connects TRBV4-3 to TRBJ2-4; 11 bases agree with TRBD2. This CDR3 spans 16 amino acids. V dropped 0 bases and J dropped 6; count of bases not matched to a gene: 4. CDR1 and CDR2 from the germline V gene are LGHNA and YSLEER. The CDR3 is CASSQDAGTSGNIQYF. CDR3 DNA: TGCGCCAGCAGCCAAGACGCCGGGACTAGCGGAAACATTCAGTACTTC.

The rearrangement links TRBV15 to TRBJ2-7, with 9 bases lining up with TRBD1. The CDR3 has 15 residues. Germline CDR1 reads LNHNV; CDR2 reads YYDKDF (reference sequence). V lost 3 bases, J lost 4 bases, and 7 bases stayed unmatched. The DNA of the CDR3 is TGTGCCACCAGCAGGGAATTACAGGGGGCGTACGAGCAGTACTTC. Translation gives CATSRELQGAYEQYF.

This clone was seen a handful of times. The chain links TRBV5-1 to TRBJ2-1; TRBD2 matches 7 bases. Germline assignment: CDR1 SGHRS and CDR2 YFSETQ. The CDR3 loop spans 16 amino acids. V trimming: 4 bases; J trimming: 2 bases; junction bases outside the gene matches: 9. Here the CDR3 DNA reads TGCGCCAGCAGCCAGGGACCAGCGGGGACCTACAATGAGCAGTTCTTC. Its protein product is CASSQGPAGTYNEQFF.

The chain recombines TRBV28 with TRBJ2-7; tentatively, D is TRBD1 (5 bases). This CDR3 comprises 15 residues. In germline, CDR1 is MDHEN, CDR2 SYDVKM. V was cut by 6 bases and J by 9 bases, with 24 bases left in between. CDR3 sequence (DNA): TGTGCCAGCAGCGCGACGACAGCTCCGTTTAGAACGCAGTACTTC. It yields the protein CASSATTAPFRTQYF.

The chain recombines TRBV7-9 with TRBJ2-7; D call uncertain. V lost 5 bases to trimming and J lost 0 bases, with 14 bases between them. The CDR3 has 15 amino acids. Per germline, CDR1 SEHNR and CDR2 FQNEAQ (reference sequence). DNA for the CDR3: TGTGCCAGCAGCCCCGCAGCGCGGAGCTCCTACGAGCAGTACTTC. Translating gives CASSPAARSSYEQYF.